This T cell receptor (beta chain) is from a study of blood T cell repertoires in COVID-19. Overall study: Researchers got acute and convalescent COVID-19 samples from the United States, Italy and Spain.

In the authors' workflow: Nucleated cell number was recorded as an estimate derived from reference gene primer amplification. Assay used: immunoSEQ multiplex PCR; TCRdb lists only in-frame clones, some missing. That table gives V, J and clone size, and the DNA gave D and trimming. The sample holds 150,000 to 200,000 clones, roughly 80% seen once. This receptor was identified in a woman aged 65 to 85 with acute or convalescent COVID-19. Source material: peripheral blood.

The CDR3 here is CASSLGGLAYGTQYF. The CDR3 DNA reads TGTGCCAGCAGCTTGGGGGGACTAGCGTACGGGACCCAGTACTTC. The V and J genes are TRBV7-9 and TRBJ2-5; 10 bases are shared with TRBD2. The germline gives CDR1 SEHNR, CDR2 FQNEAQ (reference sequence). The CDR3 is made up of 15 amino acids. J was trimmed by 7 bases and V by 3 bases; bases with no gene match: 8.